A selection of T cell receptor beta chains follows, all from one sample in a study of OX40 agonist ivuxolimab in advanced cancers. The data were produced by immunoSEQ multiplex PCR, yet TCRdb's version contains in-frame clones alone and is incomplete. The sample has approximately 33,000 clones; 85% to 95% are singletons. Sequencing used CD4+ or CD8+ T cells sorted from blood, obtained in a trial of the OX40 agonist ivuxolimab. The origin of the receptors is an adult with an advanced solid tumor such as melanoma, head and neck, liver or kidney cancer. Each CDR3 is given with its conserved first and last residue. Fields, in order: CDR3 protein, CDR3 length, V gene.

cdr3_aa: CASSLPSGSSDTQYF
cdr3_length: 15
v_call: TRBV7-9

cdr3_aa: CASSTRDRDLYGYTF
cdr3_length: 15
v_call: TRBV19

cdr3_aa: CASSSTAYEQYF
cdr3_length: 12
v_call: TRBV7-9

cdr3_aa: CASSLGKGGGIQQFF
cdr3_length: 15
v_call: TRBV7-9

cdr3_aa: CAISESEGTEAFF
cdr3_length: 13
v_call: TRBV10-3

cdr3_aa: CASSAGTTYNSPLHF
cdr3_length: 15
v_call: TRBV7-9

cdr3_aa: CASSFTENYGYTF
cdr3_length: 13
v_call: TRBV28

cdr3_aa: CASSTRQGGRYEQYF
cdr3_length: 15
v_call: TRBV2

cdr3_aa: CASSSASGGYEQYF
cdr3_length: 14
v_call: TRBV11-2

cdr3_aa: CASKEGVSQETQYF
cdr3_length: 14
v_call: TRBV27

cdr3_aa: CASKESHRAYEDTDTQYF
cdr3_length: 18
v_call: TRBV28